Listed here are 22 T cell receptor beta chains from one sample, sequenced in a study of cytomegalovirus exposure and HLA in healthy donors. The PCR was carried out with 60 Vbeta primers and 13 Jbeta primers. Produced via immunoSEQ multiplex PCR; TCRdb's table is partial and in-frame only. The table includes under 200,000 clones, 65% to 85% detected once. The material sequenced was PBMCs. Source of these receptors: a male donor in good health and CMV-seropositive.

This clone was seen only once. The V and J genes are TRBV5-4 and TRBJ1-2; D uncertain. Looked up from germline, CDR1 is SGHNT and CDR2 is YYREEE (reference sequence). The CDR3 is 15 residues long. V shed 0 bases and J shed 0 bases, with 9 bases lying between them. As DNA, the CDR3 is TGTGCCAGCAGCTTGGCCGGGAGAGCTAACTATGGCTACACCTTC. This encodes CASSLAGRANYGYTF.

The chain links TRBV9 to TRBJ2-2; 7 bases line up with TRBD2. Germline values: CDR1 SGDLS, CDR2 YYNGEE. The CDR3 covers 16 residues. The J segment lost 3 bases and the V segment lost 7 bases, leaving 12 bases of the junction unmatched. The CDR3 DNA reads as TGTGCCAGCCACAAGCTCTCTAGCGGCCACACCGGGGAGCTGTTTTTT. Translating it yields CASHKLSSGHTGELFF.

This chain joins TRBV30 and TRBJ2-1; weak D call: TRBD2 (5 bases). V lost 2 bases, J lost 4 bases, and 15 bases lay in between. CDR1 and CDR2 (germline): GTSNPN, SVGIG (reference sequence). This CDR3 spans 15 amino acids. CDR3 amino acids: CAWSPRPPGYNEQFF. The CDR3 DNA follows: TGTGCCTGGAGTCCCCGACCGCCGGGGTACAATGAGCAGTTCTTC. Full variable domain (outside the CDR3, taken from reference TRBV30 and TRBJ2-1): SQTIHQWPATLVQPVGSPLSLECTVEGTSNPNLYWYRQAAGRGLQLLFYSVGIGQISSEVPQNLSASRPQDRQFILSSKKLLLSDSGFYLCAWSPRPPGYNEQFFGPGTRLTVL.

The chain employs TRBV13 and TRBJ2-1; 7 bases map to TRBD2. Looked up from germline, CDR1 is PRHDT and CDR2 is FYEKMQ (reference sequence). J lost 9 bases, V lost 5 bases, and 10 bases had no gene match. The CDR3 extends over 14 amino acids. The CDR3 DNA reads TGTGCCAGCAGCCCCGACACGGGGGGTCGTGAGCAGTTCTTC. The encoded protein is CASSPDTGGREQFF.

This clone was counted between two and nine times. The V and J genes are TRBV13 and TRBJ2-7; TRBD1 aligns across 7 bases. This CDR3 is 15 amino acids long. Germline CDR1 is PRHDT and CDR2 is FYEKMQ (reference sequence). Trimming at V came to 2 bases and at J to 2 bases, leaving 6 bases not matched to a gene. CDR3 loop: CASSLKGAGAYEQYF. The CDR3 DNA reads TGTGCCAGCAGCTTAAAGGGGGCAGGGGCCTACGAGCAGTACTTC.

This clone has only a few counts. This chain links TRBV30 with TRBJ2-1; TRBD2 aligns across 8 bases. The V gene's germline CDR1 is GTSNPN and CDR2 SVGIG (reference sequence). This CDR3 is built from 13 residues. V was pared by 2 bases and J by 8 bases, with 5 bases of the junction left unmatched. CDR3 sequence: CAWSFGRGYEQFF. CDR3 DNA sequence: TGTGCCTGGAGTTTCGGGAGGGGCTATGAGCAGTTCTTC. Full variable domain (remainder filled in from reference TRBV30 and TRBJ2-1): SQTIHQWPATLVQPVGSPLSLECTVEGTSNPNLYWYRQAAGRGLQLLFYSVGIGQISSEVPQNLSASRPQDRQFILSSKKLLLSDSGFYLCAWSFGRGYEQFFGPGTRLTVL.

The chain combines TRBV2 with TRBJ2-7, with 8 nucleotides matching TRBD1. This CDR3 region has 13 residues. V gave up 7 bases and J gave up 3 bases; unmatched junction bases: 5. Germline loops: CDR1 SNHLY, CDR2 FYNNEI. CDR3 nucleotide sequence: TGTGCCAGCAAGAGAGGACAGGGCTACGAGCAGTACTTC. Its translation is CASKRGQGYEQYF.

The rearrangement uses TRBV6-1 and TRBJ2-2, with no clear D. Germline CDR1 MNHNS, CDR2 SASEGT. Trimming stripped 6 bases from V and 6 bases from J, with 8 bases between. CDR3 length: 12 residues. The CDR3 loop is CASSLGSGELFF. DNA for the CDR3: TGTGCCAGCAGCCTCGGTTCCGGGGAGCTGTTTTTT.

CDR3 residues: CSVPSSTGSTEAFF. CDR3 coding DNA: TGCAGCGTTCCCTCTTCTACAGGGAGCACTGAAGCTTTCTTT. The gene calls are TRBV29-1 and TRBJ1-1; a possible D gene is TRBD1 (6 bases). Germline CDR1 SQVTM, CDR2 ANQGSEA. The CDR3 is 14 residues long. Trimming cost V 5 bases and J 4 bases, with 17 bases left between them.

The chain uses TRBV4-1 and TRBJ1-2; TRBD1 matches at 8 bases. V trimming: 0 bases; J trimming: 4 bases; junction bases outside the gene matches: 1. The CDR3 runs to 14 residues. Germline CDR1 is MGHRA and CDR2 is YSYEKL. This CDR3 reads CASSQDGTGYGYTF. CDR3 nucleotide sequence: TGCGCCAGCAGCCAAGACGGGACAGGCTATGGCTACACCTTC.

This clone was detected a few times. This chain links TRBV27 with TRBJ2-3; TRBD2 matches 10 bases. V was pared by 6 bases and J by 7 bases, with 13 bases of the junction left unmatched. Germline-derived CDR1 and CDR2 are MNHEY and SMNVEV (reference sequence). The CDR3 consists of 16 residues. As DNA, the CDR3 is TGTGCCAGCAGGCCCCCAGGACTAGCGGAGCGTTATACGCAGTATTTT. This translates into CASRPPGLAERYTQYF.

The V call is TRBV7-2, the J call TRBJ2-1; D possibly corresponds to TRBD1 (5 bases). CDR3 size: 15 residues. The V end was cut by 1 base, the J end by 5 bases, with 12 bases between. CDR1 and CDR2 (germline): SGHTA, FQGNSA. CDR3 protein: CASSLDLGHHNEQFF. CDR3 nucleotides: TGTGCCAGCAGCTTAGACCTAGGACATCACAATGAGCAGTTCTTC.

This clone has only a few counts. The V call is TRBV6-1, the J call TRBJ2-1, with TRBD2 matching 12 bases. The CDR3 totals 14 residues. V shed 6 bases and J 6 bases; nucleotides not matched to a gene: 3. The germline V gene has CDR1 MNHNS and CDR2 SASEGT. CDR3 loop: CASSGTSGFNEQFF. The CDR3 nucleotides read TGTGCCAGCAGCGGGACTAGCGGGTTCAATGAGCAGTTCTTC.

The chain is built from TRBV19 and TRBJ2-1; 7 bases line up with TRBD2. Germline lookup yields CDR1 LNHDA and CDR2 SQIVND (reference sequence). The CDR3 runs 16 residues. The J segment lost 4 bases and the V segment lost 7 bases, leaving 13 bases of the junction unmatched. This chain's CDR3 is CASKVVDGRTYNEQFF. CDR3 nucleotide sequence: TGTGCCAGTAAGGTTGTGGACGGGAGGACTTACAATGAGCAGTTCTTC.

This sequence joins TRBV4-3 and TRBJ2-7; TRBD2 matches at 9 bases. V lost 1 base and J lost 4; bases outside the gene matches: 8. The CDR3 is 16 residues long. Germline V lookup: CDR1 LGHNA, CDR2 YSLEER. The CDR3 loop reads CASSQAQAGGSYEQYF. In DNA, the CDR3 is TGCGCCAGCAGCCAAGCCCAAGCGGGGGGCTCTTACGAGCAGTACTTC.

The V gene is TRBV7-2, the J gene TRBJ2-7, with 8 positions matching TRBD2. The trim removed 3 bases at V and 12 bases at J, leaving 4 bases unmatched. This CDR3 has 11 residues. Germline-derived CDR1 and CDR2 are SGHTA and FQGNSA. DNA of the CDR3: TGTGCCAGCAGCTTCGAGCGGGAGTTGTACTTC. This codes for CASSFERELYF.

The rearrangement links TRBV7-9 to TRBJ1-3; D gene uncertain. The CDR3 runs 15 residues. Trimming removed 2 bases from V and 4 bases from J, with 12 bases in between. The V gene's germline CDR1 is SEHNR and CDR2 FQNEAQ (reference sequence). DNA for the CDR3: TGTGCCAGCAGCTTACTCGGAGATGGAGGAAACACCATATATTTT. It encodes CASSLLGDGGNTIYF.

This chain joins TRBV28 and TRBJ2-5; D not resolved. V was trimmed by 8 bases and J by 5 bases, leaving 15 bases between them. The CDR3 contains 13 residues. Germline V lookup: CDR1 MDHEN, CDR2 SYDVKM. The CDR3 protein is CASESNQRETQYF. The CDR3 coding sequence is TGTGCCAGCGAAAGTAATCAGAGGGAGACCCAGTACTTC.

The chain has TRBV6-5 and TRBJ2-5; weak D call: TRBD2 (6 bases). CDR3 length: 14 residues. Germline assignment: CDR1 MNHEY and CDR2 SVGAGI. The ends were cut back, 4 bases at V and 5 bases at J, with 14 bases in the middle. CDR3 bases: TGTGCCAGCAGTTCCCGTCGGGCGGGGGAGACCCAGTACTTC. Its translation is CASSSRRAGETQYF.

J is TRBJ1-6 and V is TRBV5-6; TRBD1 aligns across 7 bases. The length of the CDR3 is 16 residues. The germline V gene encodes CDR1 SGHDT and CDR2 YYEEEE. The junction had 4 bases not matched to a gene; V was cut back by 4 bases and J by 0 bases. As DNA, the CDR3 is TGTGCCAGCAGCGGCCGGGACAGCTCCTATAATTCACCCCTCCACTTT. Translation: CASSGRDSSYNSPLHF.

As to this clone: At one boundary the junction diverges from the germline segment, which might be a read error. CDR3 in amino acids: CSSSLDRGEAFF. DNA for the CDR3: TGTTCCAGCAGCCTTGACAGGGGAGAAGCTTTCTTT. The chain combines TRBV7-9 with TRBJ1-1, with 8 nucleotides matching TRBD1. CDR1 is SEHNR, CDR2 FQNEAQ, per germline (reference sequence). This CDR3 comprises 12 residues.

This chain links TRBV6-6 with TRBJ1-1, with no clear D. The CDR3 is 15 residues long. Deletions cut 6 bases from V and 4 bases from J, with 18 bases between. CDR1 is MNHNY, CDR2 SVGAGI, per germline (reference sequence). Here the CDR3 reads CASSLSGPLVTEAFF. The CDR3 nucleotides are TGTGCCAGCAGCCTTAGCGGACCGCTGGTCACTGAAGCTTTCTTT.